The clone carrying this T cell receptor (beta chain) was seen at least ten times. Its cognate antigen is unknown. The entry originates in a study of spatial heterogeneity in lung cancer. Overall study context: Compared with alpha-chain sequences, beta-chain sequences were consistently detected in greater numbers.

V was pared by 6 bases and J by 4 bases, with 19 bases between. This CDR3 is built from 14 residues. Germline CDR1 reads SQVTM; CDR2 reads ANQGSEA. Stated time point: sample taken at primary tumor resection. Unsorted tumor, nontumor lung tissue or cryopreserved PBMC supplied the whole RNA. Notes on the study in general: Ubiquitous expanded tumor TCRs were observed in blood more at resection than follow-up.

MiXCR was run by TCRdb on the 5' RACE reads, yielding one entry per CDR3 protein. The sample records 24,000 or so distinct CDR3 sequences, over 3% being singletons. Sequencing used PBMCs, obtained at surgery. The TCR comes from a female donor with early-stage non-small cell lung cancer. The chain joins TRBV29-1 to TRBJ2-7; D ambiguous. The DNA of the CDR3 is TGCAGCGTCTATGACCCCTTAGCCCCGTACGAGCAGTACTTC. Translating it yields CSVYDPLAPYEQYF.